The TCR beta chain under discussion was sequenced for a study of control samples from healthy donors and cancer patients. The assay was immunoSEQ multiplex PCR, and TCRdb's table has in-frame clones only and misses some. The repertoire holds about 120,000 clones, approximately 93% seen once, with roughly 2.7% in the top ten. This TCR came from a man aged 30-40 years in good health. The sample comprised blood.

CDR3 sequence reads: CASSPNAQDTQYF. CDR3 nucleotides: TGCGCCAGCAGCCCTAACGCTCAAGATACGCAGTATTTT. The chain joins TRBV10-1 to TRBJ2-3; the D is unclear. Trimming cost V 6 bases and J 5 bases, with 12 bases left between them. This CDR3 comprises 13 residues. Looked up from germline, CDR1 is WNHNN and CDR2 is SYGVQD (reference sequence).